This T cell receptor (beta chain) was identified during a study of identical twins. The authors used template switching to add a universal primer site and gave cDNA unique molecular identifiers. One entry per CDR3 protein results from TCRdb running MiXCR on the 5' RACE reads. The sample has hundreds of thousands of distinct CDR3 sequences; around 6.9% are singletons. V lost 1 base and J lost 0, with 7 bases in between. Germline V gene sequence: CDR1 SGHKS, CDR2 YYEKEE (reference sequence). The CDR3 runs 15 residues. Overall study findings and caveats: Out-of-frame alpha sequences common to twins were enriched for low generation probability. Within beta out-of-frame sequences, the excess sharing observed between twins was weaker.

Concerning this clonotype itself: Its antigen is not known.

These data also formed part of another study, on yellow fever vaccine responses in identical twins.

The material sequenced was memory (CD45RO+) T cells sorted from blood. The J gene is TRBJ2-2, the V gene TRBV5-5; D gene uncertain. This receptor was taken from a woman between 18 and 29 years old in good health. The CDR3 protein is CASSLRSSNTGELFF. The DNA for the CDR3 is TGTGCCAGCAGCTTGCGCAGCTCGAACACCGGGGAGCTGTTTTTT.